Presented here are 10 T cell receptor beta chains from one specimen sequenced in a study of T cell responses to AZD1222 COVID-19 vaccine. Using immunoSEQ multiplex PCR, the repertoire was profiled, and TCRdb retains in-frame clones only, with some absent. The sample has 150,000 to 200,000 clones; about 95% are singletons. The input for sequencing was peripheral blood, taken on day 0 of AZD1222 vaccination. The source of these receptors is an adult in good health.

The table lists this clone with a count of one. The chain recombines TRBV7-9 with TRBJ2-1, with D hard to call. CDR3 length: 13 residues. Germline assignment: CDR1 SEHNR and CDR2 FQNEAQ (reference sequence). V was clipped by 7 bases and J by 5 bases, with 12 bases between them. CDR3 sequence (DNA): TGTGCCAGCATCCTATGGGGTGACAATGAGCAGTTCTTC. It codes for CASILWGDNEQFF.

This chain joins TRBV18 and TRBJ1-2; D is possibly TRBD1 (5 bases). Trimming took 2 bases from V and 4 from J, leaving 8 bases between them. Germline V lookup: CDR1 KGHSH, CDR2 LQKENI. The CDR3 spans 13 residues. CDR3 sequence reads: CASSPGGGYGYTF. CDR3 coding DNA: TGTGCCAGCTCACCAGGGGGAGGCTATGGCTACACCTTC.

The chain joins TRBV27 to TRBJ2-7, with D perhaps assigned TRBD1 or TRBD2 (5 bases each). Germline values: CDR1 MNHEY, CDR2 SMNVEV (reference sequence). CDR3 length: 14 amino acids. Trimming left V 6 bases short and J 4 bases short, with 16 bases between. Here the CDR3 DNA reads TGTGCCAGCAGACTCGGGACCACCCCGTACGAGCAGTACTTC. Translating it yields CASRLGTTPYEQYF.

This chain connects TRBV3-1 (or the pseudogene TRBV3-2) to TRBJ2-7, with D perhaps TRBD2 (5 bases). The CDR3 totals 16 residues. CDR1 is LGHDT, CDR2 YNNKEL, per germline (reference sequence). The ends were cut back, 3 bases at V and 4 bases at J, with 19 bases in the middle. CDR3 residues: CASSHRRSPGRYEQYF. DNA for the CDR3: TGTGCCAGCAGCCACCGCCGGTCTCCGGGAAGGTACGAGCAGTACTTC.

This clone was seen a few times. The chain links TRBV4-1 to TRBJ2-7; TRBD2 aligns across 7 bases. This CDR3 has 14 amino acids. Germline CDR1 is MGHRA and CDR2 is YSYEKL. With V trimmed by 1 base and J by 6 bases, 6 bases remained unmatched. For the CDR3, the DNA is TGCGCCAGCAGCCAAGTTGCCGCGGGAGCCGAGCAGTACTTC. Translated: CASSQVAAGAEQYF.

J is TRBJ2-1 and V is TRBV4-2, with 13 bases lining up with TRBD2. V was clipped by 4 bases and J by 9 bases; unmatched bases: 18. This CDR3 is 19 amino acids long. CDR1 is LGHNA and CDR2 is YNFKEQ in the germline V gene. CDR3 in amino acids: CASSPRDRSTSGRASEQFF. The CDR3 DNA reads TGTGCCAGCAGCCCCCGGGACAGATCCACTAGCGGGAGGGCCTCTGAGCAGTTCTTC.

CDR3 sequence reads: CASSLIGEAFF. The CDR3 bases are TGTGCCAGCAGTCTAATAGGGGAAGCTTTCTTT. This sequence joins TRBV6-5 and TRBJ1-1; D not resolved. Trimming left V 5 bases short and J 8 bases short, with 9 bases between. Looked up from germline, CDR1 is MNHEY and CDR2 is SVGAGI. This CDR3 has 11 amino acids.

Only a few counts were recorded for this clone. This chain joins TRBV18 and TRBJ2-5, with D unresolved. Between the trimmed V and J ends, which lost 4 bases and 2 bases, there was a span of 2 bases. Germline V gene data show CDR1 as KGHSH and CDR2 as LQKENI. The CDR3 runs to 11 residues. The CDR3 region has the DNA TGTGCCAGCTCACTGCAAGAGACCCAGTACTTC. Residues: CASSLQETQYF.

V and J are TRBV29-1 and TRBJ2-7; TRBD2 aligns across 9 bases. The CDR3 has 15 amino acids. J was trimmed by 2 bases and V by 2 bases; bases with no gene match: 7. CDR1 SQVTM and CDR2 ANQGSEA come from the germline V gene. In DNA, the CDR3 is TGCAGCGTTGAAAGAGCTAGCGGGACTCCCTACGAGCAGTACTTC. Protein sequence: CSVERASGTPYEQYF.

The CDR3 here is CATSDLGEIGYTF. CDR3 nucleotides: TGTGCCACCAGTGATTTGGGGGAAATAGGCTACACCTTC. The chain uses TRBV24-1 and TRBJ1-2; D uncertain. V dropped 0 bases and J dropped 8 bases, with 9 bases sitting between them. Germline CDR1 and CDR2: KGHDR and SFDVKD. There are 13 residues in the CDR3.